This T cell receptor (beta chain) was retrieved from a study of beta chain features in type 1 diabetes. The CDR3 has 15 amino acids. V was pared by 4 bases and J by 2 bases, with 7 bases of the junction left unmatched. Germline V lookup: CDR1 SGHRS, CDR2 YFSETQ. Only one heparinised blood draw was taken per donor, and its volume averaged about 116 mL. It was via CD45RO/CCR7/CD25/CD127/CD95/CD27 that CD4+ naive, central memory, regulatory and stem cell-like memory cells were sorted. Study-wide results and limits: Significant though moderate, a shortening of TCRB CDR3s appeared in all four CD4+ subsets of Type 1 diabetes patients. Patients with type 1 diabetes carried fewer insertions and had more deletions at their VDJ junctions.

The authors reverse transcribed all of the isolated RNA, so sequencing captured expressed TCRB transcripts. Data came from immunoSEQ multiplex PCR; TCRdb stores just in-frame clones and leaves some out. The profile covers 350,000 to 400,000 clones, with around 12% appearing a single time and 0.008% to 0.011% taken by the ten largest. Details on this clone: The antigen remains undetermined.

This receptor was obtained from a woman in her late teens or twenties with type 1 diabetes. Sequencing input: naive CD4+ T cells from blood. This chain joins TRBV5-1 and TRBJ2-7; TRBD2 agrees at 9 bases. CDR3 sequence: CASSPIAGGTYEQYF. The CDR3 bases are TGCGCCAGCAGCCCCATTGCGGGAGGGACCTACGAGCAGTACTTC.